This T cell receptor beta chain was profiled in a study of blood T cell repertoires in COVID-19. This CDR3 is built from 15 residues. The V gene end was trimmed by 4 bases and the J gene end by 7 bases; junction bases not matched to a gene: 8. Germline CDR1 is SGHTA and CDR2 is FQGNSA. All enrollees were roughly 18 to 95 years old and from fewer than 25 US areas. Clinical histories supplied by participants themselves formed the basis of cohort assignment. In the study's own analysis: The authors estimated nucleated cell counts from reference gene primer amplification. The table came from immunoSEQ multiplex PCR; TCRdb's copy has only in-frame clones and leaves some out. That table supplies the V and J calls and clone size; D and trimming were determined from the DNA. The repertoire holds 140,000 to 150,000 clones, roughly 90% seen once, with approximately 1.3% in the top ten.

Sequenced input: PBMCs or T cells enriched from blood (not recorded which). The chain joins TRBV7-2 to TRBJ1-5; 9 bases fit TRBD1. The clonotype comes from a woman between 25 and 40 years old with acute COVID-19. CDR3 amino acids: CASSSGQGMGQPQHF. CDR3 DNA: TGTGCCAGCAGCTCTGGACAGGGGATGGGACAGCCCCAGCATTTT.